Sequencing of this TCR beta chain was carried out in a study of beta chain features in type 1 diabetes. Germline lookup yields CDR1 SQVTM and CDR2 ANQGSEA. The CDR3 is 15 amino acids. V dropped 6 bases and J dropped 1 base, with 16 bases sitting between them. Study outcomes and limitations: Significant though moderate, a shortening of TCRB CDR3s appeared in all four CD4+ subsets of Type 1 diabetes patients.

Sequenced material consisted of expressed TCRB transcripts (all of the isolated RNA was reverse transcribed). The table came from immunoSEQ multiplex PCR; TCRdb's copy has only in-frame clones and leaves some out. In the table there are some 350,000 clones, approximately 13% of which are singletons. This clone was found a few times. The antigen remains unidentified. The sample consisted of naive CD4+ T cells from blood. The receptor was derived from a woman between 18 and 29 years old with type 1 diabetes. J is TRBJ2-1 and V is TRBV29-1, with D perhaps TRBD1 (5 bases). The CDR3 nucleotides are TGCAGCGTCCTACAGGATATCTTATCCTACAATGAGCAGTTCTTC. Amino acids: CSVLQDILSYNEQFF.